Sequencing of this T cell receptor beta chain was carried out in a study of naive and memory T cell subsets. General study points: Over 90% of naive TCR sequences appeared only once after error correction, unlike memory subsets. Especially in CD8 cells, naive repertoires contained a few larger clonotypes, possibly CD45RA-re-expressing memory cells.

This clonotype was recorded a few times. What it binds is not known. This CDR3 contains 18 residues. An equimolar mix of two oligonucleotides served as the beta constant-region primer for TRBC1 and TRBC2. Ligated cDNA was amplified by four rounds of PCR with nested alpha and beta constant-region primers and SP2. TCRdb re-called the UMI-ligation and nested PCR reads through MiXCR, storing one row per CDR3 protein. Among approximately 140,000 distinct CDR3 sequences listed, approximately 21% were seen once. CD4 T cells were positively selected, then CD8 T cells from the CD4-negative fraction. Sample: naive CD8+ T cells from blood. V is TRBV21-1 and J is TRBJ2-5; no check of the table's D call, TRBD1, against the DNA was made. TRBV21-1 is labeled a pseudogene. This sequence originates from a human donor in good health. As DNA, the CDR3 is TGTGCCAGCGACAAACGTTGGGACAGTGACCTACGCGGGGAGACCCAGTACTTC. Translated: CASDKRWDSDLRGETQYF.